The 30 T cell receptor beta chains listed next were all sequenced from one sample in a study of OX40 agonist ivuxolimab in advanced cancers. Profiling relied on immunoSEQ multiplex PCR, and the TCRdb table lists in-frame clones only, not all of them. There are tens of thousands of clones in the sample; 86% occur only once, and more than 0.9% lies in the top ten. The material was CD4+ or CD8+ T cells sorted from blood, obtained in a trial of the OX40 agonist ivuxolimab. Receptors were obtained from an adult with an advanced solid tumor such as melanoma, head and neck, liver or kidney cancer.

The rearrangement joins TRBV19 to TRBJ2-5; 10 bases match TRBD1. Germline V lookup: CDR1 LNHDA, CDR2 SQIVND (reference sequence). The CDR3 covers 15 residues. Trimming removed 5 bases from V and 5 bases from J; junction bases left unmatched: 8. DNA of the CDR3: TGTGCCAGTAGTGACAGGGGGCGGCACGGGGAGACCCAGTACTTC. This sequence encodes CASSDRGRHGETQYF. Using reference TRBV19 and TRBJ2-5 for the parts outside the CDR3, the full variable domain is DGGITQSPKYLFRKEGQNVTLSCEQNLNHDAMYWYRQDPGQGLRLIYYSQIVNDFQKGDIAEGYSVSREKKESFPLTVTSAQKNPTAFYLCASSDRGRHGETQYFGPGTRLLVL.

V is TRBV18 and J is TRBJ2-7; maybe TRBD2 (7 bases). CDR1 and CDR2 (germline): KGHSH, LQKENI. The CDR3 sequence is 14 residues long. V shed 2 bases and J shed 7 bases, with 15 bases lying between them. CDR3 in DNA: TGTGCCAGCTCACCAAGCGGGACATTTGGGGAGCAGTACTTC. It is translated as CASSPSGTFGEQYF. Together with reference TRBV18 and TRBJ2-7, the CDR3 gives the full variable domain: NAGVMQNPRHLVRRRGQEARLRCSPMKGHSHVYWYRQLPEEGLKFMVYLQKENIIDESGMPKERFSAEFPKEGPSILRIQQVVRGDSAAYFCASSPSGTFGEQYFGPGTRLTVT.

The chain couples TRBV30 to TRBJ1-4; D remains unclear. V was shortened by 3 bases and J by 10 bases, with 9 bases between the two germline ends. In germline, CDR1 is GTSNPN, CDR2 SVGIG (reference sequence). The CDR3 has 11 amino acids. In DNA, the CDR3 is TGTGCCTGGAGGAAGAAACCAAAACTGTTTTTT. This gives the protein CAWRKKPKLFF.

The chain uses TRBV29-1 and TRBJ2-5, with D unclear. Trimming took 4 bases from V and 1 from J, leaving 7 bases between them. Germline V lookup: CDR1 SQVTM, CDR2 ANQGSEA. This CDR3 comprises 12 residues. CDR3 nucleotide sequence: TGCAGCGTTGGACTGTCCCAAGAGACCCAGTACTTC. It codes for CSVGLSQETQYF.

The CDR3 is CASSVALKERAFF. In DNA form, the CDR3 reads TGTGCCAGCAGTGTAGCACTCAAAGAACGAGCTTTCTTT. The chain has TRBV6-1 and TRBJ1-1; no firm D call. Germline V gene data show CDR1 as MNHNS and CDR2 as SASEGT. Trimming removed 4 bases from V and 10 bases from J, with 16 bases in between. This CDR3 has 13 amino acids.

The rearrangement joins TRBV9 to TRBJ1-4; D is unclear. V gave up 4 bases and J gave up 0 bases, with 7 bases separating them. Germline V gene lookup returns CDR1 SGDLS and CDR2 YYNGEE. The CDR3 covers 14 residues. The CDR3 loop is CASSISATNEKLFF. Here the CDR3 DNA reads TGTGCCAGCAGCATCAGTGCAACTAATGAAAAACTGTTTTTT.

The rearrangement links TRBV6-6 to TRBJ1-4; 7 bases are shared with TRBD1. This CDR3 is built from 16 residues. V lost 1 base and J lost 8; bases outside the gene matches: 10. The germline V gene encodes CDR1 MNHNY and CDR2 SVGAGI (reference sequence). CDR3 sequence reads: CASSYFQGGKGEKLFF. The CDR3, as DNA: TGTGCCAGCAGTTACTTCCAGGGGGGGAAGGGGGAAAAACTGTTTTTT.

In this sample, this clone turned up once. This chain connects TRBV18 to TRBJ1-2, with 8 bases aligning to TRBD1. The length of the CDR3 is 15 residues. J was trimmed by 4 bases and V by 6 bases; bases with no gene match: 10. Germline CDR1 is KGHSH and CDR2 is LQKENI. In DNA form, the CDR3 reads TGTGCCAGCTCGAACCCGACAGGGGAGCGCTATGGCTACACCTTC. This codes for CASSNPTGERYGYTF.

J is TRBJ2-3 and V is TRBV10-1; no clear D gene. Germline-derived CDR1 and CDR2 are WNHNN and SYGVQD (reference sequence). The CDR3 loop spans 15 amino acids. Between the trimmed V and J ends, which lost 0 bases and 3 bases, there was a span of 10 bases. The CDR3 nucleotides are TGCGCCAGCAGTGAGTCGCGTCGTGGAACAGATACGCAGTATTTT. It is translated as CASSESRRGTDTQYF.

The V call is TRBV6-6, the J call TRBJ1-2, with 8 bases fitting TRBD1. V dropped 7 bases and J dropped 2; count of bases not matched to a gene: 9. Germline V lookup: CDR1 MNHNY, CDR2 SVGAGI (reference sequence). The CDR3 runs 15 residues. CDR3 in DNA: TGTGCCAGCACCGGCAGGGGGCGAGGAAACTATGGCTACACCTTC. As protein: CASTGRGRGNYGYTF.

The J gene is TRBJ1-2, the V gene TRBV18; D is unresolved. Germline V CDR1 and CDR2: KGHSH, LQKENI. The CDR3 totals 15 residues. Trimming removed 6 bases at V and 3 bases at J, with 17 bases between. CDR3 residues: CASSPDLGRDYGYTF. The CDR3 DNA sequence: TGTGCCAGCTCCCCCGATTTAGGGAGGGACTATGGCTACACCTTC.

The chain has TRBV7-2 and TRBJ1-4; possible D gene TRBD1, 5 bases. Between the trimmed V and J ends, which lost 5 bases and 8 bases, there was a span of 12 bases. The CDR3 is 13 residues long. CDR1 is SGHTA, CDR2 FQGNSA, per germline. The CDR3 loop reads CASSPRGEEKLFF. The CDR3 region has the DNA TGTGCCAGCAGCCCCCGGGGGGAGGAAAAACTGTTTTTT.

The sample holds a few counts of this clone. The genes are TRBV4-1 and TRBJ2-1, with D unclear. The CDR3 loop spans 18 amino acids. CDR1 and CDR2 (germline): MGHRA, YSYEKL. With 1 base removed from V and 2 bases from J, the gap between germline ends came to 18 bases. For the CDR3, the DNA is TGCGCCAGCAGCCAAGTTGATATGGGTATGTGGACCTACAATGAGCAGTTCTTC. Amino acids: CASSQVDMGMWTYNEQFF.

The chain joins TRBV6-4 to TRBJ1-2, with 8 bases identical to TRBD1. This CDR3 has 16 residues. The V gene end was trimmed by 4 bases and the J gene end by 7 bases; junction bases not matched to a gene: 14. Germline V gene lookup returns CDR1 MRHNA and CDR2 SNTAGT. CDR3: CASSGPGAGGASGYTF. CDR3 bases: TGTGCCAGCAGTGGTCCCGGAGCAGGGGGCGCGAGTGGCTACACCTTC.

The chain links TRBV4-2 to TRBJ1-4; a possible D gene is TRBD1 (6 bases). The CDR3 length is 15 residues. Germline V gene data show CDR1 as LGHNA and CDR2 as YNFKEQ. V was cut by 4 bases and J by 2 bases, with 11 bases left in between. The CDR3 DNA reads TGTGCCAGCAGCCGCAACAGGGCCACTAATGAAAAACTGTTTTTT. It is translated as CASSRNRATNEKLFF.

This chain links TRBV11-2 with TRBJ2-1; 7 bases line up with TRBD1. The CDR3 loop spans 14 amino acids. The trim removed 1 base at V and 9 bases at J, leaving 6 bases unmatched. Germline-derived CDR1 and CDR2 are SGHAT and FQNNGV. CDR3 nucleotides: TGTGCCAGCAGCTTAGTCGACAGGGTCGGTGAGCAGTTCTTC. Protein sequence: CASSLVDRVGEQFF.

CDR3 residues: CASHIGRRQYNSPLHF. CDR3 in DNA: TGTGCCAGCCACATAGGACGGCGCCAATATAATTCACCCCTCCACTTT. The rearrangement uses TRBV19 and TRBJ1-6, with unresolved D. The ends were cut back, 9 bases at V and 4 bases at J, with 19 bases in the middle. Germline CDR1 LNHDA, CDR2 SQIVND (reference sequence). This CDR3 spans 16 amino acids.

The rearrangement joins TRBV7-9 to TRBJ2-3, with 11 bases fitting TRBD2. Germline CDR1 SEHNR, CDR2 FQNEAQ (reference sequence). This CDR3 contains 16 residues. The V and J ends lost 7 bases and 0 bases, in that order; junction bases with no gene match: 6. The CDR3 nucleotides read TGTGCCAGCACCTCCGGGACTAGCGGAAGCACAGATACGCAGTATTTT. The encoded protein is CASTSGTSGSTDTQYF.

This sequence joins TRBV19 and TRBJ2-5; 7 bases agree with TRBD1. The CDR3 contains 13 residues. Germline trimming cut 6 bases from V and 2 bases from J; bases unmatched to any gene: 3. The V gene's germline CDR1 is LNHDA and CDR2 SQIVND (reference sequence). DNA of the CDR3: TGTGCCAGTAGGGGGACAGCTCAAGAGACCCAGTACTTC. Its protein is CASRGTAQETQYF.

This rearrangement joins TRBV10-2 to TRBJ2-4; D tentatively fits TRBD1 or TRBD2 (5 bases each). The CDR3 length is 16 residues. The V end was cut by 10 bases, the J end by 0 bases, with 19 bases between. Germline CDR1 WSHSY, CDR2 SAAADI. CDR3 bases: TGCGCCACCACAGGACTGGGAAACCTAGCCAAAAACATTCAGTACTTC. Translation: CATTGLGNLAKNIQYF.

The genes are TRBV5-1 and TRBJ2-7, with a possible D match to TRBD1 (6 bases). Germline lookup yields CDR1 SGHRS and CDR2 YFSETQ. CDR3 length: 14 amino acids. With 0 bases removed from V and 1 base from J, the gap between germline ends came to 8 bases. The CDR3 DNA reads TGCGCCAGCAGCTTGGTTCAGGGGTCCTACGAGCAGTACTTC. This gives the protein CASSLVQGSYEQYF.

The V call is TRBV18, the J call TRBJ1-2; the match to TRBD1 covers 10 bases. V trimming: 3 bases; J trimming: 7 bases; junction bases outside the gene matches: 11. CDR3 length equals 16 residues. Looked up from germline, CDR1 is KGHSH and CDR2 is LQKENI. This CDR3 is CASSPPGQGKGLGYTF. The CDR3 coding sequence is TGTGCCAGCTCACCCCCGGGACAGGGGAAGGGGCTTGGCTACACCTTC. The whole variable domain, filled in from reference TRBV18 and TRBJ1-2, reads NAGVMQNPRHLVRRRGQEARLRCSPMKGHSHVYWYRQLPEEGLKFMVYLQKENIIDESGMPKERFSAEFPKEGPSILRIQQVVRGDSAAYFCASSPPGQGKGLGYTFGSGTRLTVV.

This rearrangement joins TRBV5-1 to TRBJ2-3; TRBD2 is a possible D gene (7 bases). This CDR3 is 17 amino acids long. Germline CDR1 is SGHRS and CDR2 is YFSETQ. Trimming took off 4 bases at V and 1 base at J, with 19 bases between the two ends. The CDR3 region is CASSPGAGGGRTDTQYF. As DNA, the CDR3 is TGCGCCAGCAGCCCCGGGGCTGGGGGGGGGCGCACAGATACGCAGTATTTT.

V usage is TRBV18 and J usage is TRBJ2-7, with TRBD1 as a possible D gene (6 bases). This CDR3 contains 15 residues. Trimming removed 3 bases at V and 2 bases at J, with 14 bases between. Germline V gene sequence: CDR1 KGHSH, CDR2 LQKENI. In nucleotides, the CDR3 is TGTGCCAGCTCACCTACCCAGGGACAAGCCTACGAGCAGTACTTC. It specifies CASSPTQGQAYEQYF.

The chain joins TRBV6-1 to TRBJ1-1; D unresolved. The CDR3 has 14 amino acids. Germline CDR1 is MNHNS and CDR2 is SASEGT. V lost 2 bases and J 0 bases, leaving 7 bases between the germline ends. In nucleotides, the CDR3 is TGTGCCAGCAGTGAAAGGTTCATGAACACTGAAGCTTTCTTT. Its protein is CASSERFMNTEAFF.

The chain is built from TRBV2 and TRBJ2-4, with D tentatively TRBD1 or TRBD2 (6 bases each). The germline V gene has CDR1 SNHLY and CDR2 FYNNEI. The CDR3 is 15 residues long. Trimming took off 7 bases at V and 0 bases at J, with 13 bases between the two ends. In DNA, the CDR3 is TGTGCCAGCACCCAACAGGGACTAGCCAAAAACATTCAGTACTTC. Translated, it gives CASTQQGLAKNIQYF.

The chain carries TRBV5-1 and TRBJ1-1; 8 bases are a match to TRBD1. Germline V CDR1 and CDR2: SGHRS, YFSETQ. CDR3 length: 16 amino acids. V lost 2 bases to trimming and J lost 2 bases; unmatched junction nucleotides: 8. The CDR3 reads CASSLSGGQRNTEAFF. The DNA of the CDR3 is TGCGCCAGCAGCTTATCAGGGGGCCAAAGAAACACTGAAGCTTTCTTT.

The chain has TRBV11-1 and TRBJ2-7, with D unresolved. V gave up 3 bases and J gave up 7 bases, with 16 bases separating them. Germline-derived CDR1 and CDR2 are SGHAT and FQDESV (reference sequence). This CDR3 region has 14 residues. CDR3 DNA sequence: TGTGCCAGCAGCTTCGGAATTAGACCGGGTGAGCAGTACTTC. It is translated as CASSFGIRPGEQYF.

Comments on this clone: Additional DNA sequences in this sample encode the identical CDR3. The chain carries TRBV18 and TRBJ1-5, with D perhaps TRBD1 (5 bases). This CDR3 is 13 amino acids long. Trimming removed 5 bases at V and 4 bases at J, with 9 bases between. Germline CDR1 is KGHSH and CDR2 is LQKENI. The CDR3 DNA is TGTGCCAGCTCAGGCGACAGAAATCAGCCCCAGCATTTT. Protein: CASSGDRNQPQHF.

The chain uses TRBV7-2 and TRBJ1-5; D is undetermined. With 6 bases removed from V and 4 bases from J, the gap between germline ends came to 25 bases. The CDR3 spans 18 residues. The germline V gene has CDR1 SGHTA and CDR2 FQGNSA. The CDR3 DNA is TGTGCCAGCAGTCCCCGGGCCACGGGGTTCGGTTGGAATCAGCCCCAGCATTTT. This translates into CASSPRATGFGWNQPQHF.